The rows below give T cell receptor beta chains drawn from one sample of a study of Ad26.COV2.S vaccination and SARS-CoV-2 variants. Method: immunoSEQ multiplex PCR; TCRdb's copy keeps in-frame clones and lacks some. The sample has about 350,000 clones; around 88% are singletons. The specimen was peripheral blood, collected in a trial of Ad26.COV2.S vaccine versus placebo. The receptors originated from a person aged 18-65 years who received the Ad26.COV2.S COVID-19 vaccine or a placebo. CDR3s include the opening cysteine and the closing phenylalanine or tryptophan. Each record gives: V gene, J gene, clone size, D gene, CDR3 protein, CDR3 DNA. A D gene is named only where the DNA matches it firmly. Clone size is given for some rows only: seen once, a few or many times, or a class if the clone is expanded.

TRBV7-3	TRBJ1-2	.	.	CASSPQGGVDYGYTF	TGTGCCAGCAGCCCCCAAGGTGGCGTCGACTATGGCTACACCTTC
TRBV2	TRBJ1-1	.	.	CASSEVVGAGTEAFF	TGTGCCAGCAGTGAAGTGGTGGGGGCCGGCACTGAAGCTTTCTTT
TRBV5-5	TRBJ1-5	.	.	CASSLAPTGINQPQHF	TGTGCCAGCAGCTTGGCCCCCACAGGAATCAATCAGCCCCAGCATTTT
TRBV7-2	TRBJ2-7	.	TRBD1	CASSWKTGKNEQYF	TGTGCCAGCAGCTGGAAGACAGGGAAGAACGAGCAGTACTTC
TRBV9	TRBJ1-1	.	.	CASSVVVAGEAFF	TGTGCCAGCAGCGTAGTAGTAGCTGGTGAAGCTTTCTTT
TRBV14	TRBJ1-5	.	.	CASSPSSGRRSVSNQPQHF	TGTGCCAGCAGCCCCTCTTCGGGGCGCCGGTCCGTAAGCAATCAGCCCCAGCATTTT
TRBV13	TRBJ2-5	.	.	CASSLGLSKETQYF	TGTGCCAGCAGCTTAGGCCTCAGTAAAGAGACCCAGTACTTC
TRBV28	TRBJ2-2	.	.	CASSSFVREIRELFF	TGTGCCAGCAGTTCATTCGTACGGGAGATCCGGGAGCTGTTTTTT
TRBV20-1	TRBJ1-1	.	.	CSARVLKEAFF	TGCAGTGCTAGAGTTTTGAAGGAAGCTTTCTTT
TRBV7-9	TRBJ1-2	.	.	CASSLAYGYTF	TGTGCCAGCAGCTTAGCCTATGGCTACACCTTC
TRBV7-9	TRBJ1-1	once	TRBD1	CASSFRTGNTEAFF	TGTGCCAGCAGCTTCCGGACAGGTAACACTGAAGCTTTCTTT
TRBV24-1	TRBJ2-3	.	TRBD2	CATSDPGLAGGWSTDTQYF	TGTGCCACCAGTGATCCGGGACTAGCGGGAGGGTGGAGCACAGATACGCAGTATTTT
TRBV19	TRBJ2-3	.	.	CASSPGTSGPTDTQYF	TGTGCCAGTAGTCCCGGGACTTCCGGGCCCACAGATACGCAGTATTTT
TRBV9	TRBJ2-2	.	.	CASSVYDSPNTGELFF	TGTGCCAGCAGCGTGTACGACAGCCCGAACACCGGGGAGCTGTTTTTT
TRBV3-1/TRBV3-2	TRBJ1-5	.	.	CASSLRQAQPQHF	TGTGCCAGCAGCCTGCGACAGGCCCAGCCCCAGCATTTT
TRBV29-1	TRBJ1-4	.	.	CSVESWGEKLFF	TGCAGCGTTGAATCGTGGGGAGAAAAACTGTTTTTT
TRBV19	TRBJ1-1	once	TRBD1	CASRLRTGALPGFF	TGTGCCAGCCGGCTCAGGACAGGGGCCCTACCCGGTTTCTTT
TRBV7-3	TRBJ1-1	.	.	CASSLSSGTEAFF	TGTGCCAGCAGCTTAAGTTCCGGGACTGAAGCTTTCTTT
TRBV30	TRBJ1-3	.	.	CAWSLGNTIYF	TGTGCCTGGAGCCTAGGCAACACCATATATTTT
TRBV5-1	TRBJ1-1	.	.	CASSLRHGYTEAFF	TGCGCCAGCAGCTTGCGTCACGGATACACTGAAGCTTTCTTT
TRBV6-5	TRBJ1-4	.	.	CASSYLGREEEKLFF	TGTGCCAGCAGTTACCTTGGCAGGGAGGAGGAAAAACTGTTTTTT
TRBV7-9	TRBJ1-4	once	.	CASSLEGGVGEKLFF	TGTGCCAGCAGCTTAGAAGGGGGAGTAGGTGAAAAACTGTTTTTT
TRBV7-9	TRBJ1-5	.	.	CASSSQADQPQHF	TGTGCCAGCAGTTCCCAGGCCGATCAGCCCCAGCATTTT
TRBV7-9	TRBJ2-1	once	TRBD2	CASSQRLAGGPGTYNEQFF	TGTGCCAGCAGCCAGCGACTAGCGGGAGGGCCAGGAACCTACAATGAGCAGTTCTTC
TRBV7-9	TRBJ1-4	.	TRBD1	CASSPGQGINEKLFF	TGTGCCAGCAGTCCGGGACAGGGTATAAATGAAAAACTGTTTTTT
TRBV3-1/TRBV3-2	TRBJ2-7	.	TRBD2	CASSQDKAGLAGVDEQYF	TGTGCCAGCAGCCAAGATAAAGCAGGACTAGCGGGAGTCGACGAGCAGTACTTC
TRBV5-1	TRBJ1-1	.	.	CASSFQGKNTEAFF	TGCGCCAGCAGCTTCCAGGGGAAGAACACTGAAGCTTTCTTT
TRBV18	TRBJ2-6	once	.	CASSQKRSGANVLTF	TGTGCCAGCTCACAGAAACGCTCTGGGGCCAACGTCCTGACTTTC
TRBV7-2	TRBJ1-2	.	.	CASSPNRVYDYGYTF	TGTGCCAGCAGCCCCAACAGGGTATATGACTATGGCTACACCTTC
TRBV18	TRBJ2-2	.	.	CASSQPAAGELFF	TGTGCCAGCTCACAACCTGCGGCCGGGGAGCTGTTTTTT
TRBV10-3	TRBJ2-7	once	TRBD1	CAISRGQTSYEQYF	TGTGCCATCAGCCGGGGACAGACCTCCTACGAGCAGTACTTC
TRBV5-5	TRBJ2-6	.	.	CASSLGTPLSPSGANVLTF	TGTGCCAGCAGCTTGGGAACCCCACTGTCCCCCTCTGGGGCCAACGTCCTGACTTTC
TRBV10-3	TRBJ2-3	.	TRBD2	CAISSLAGDYTDTQYF	TGTGCCATCAGTTCACTAGCGGGGGACTACACAGATACGCAGTATTTT
TRBV12-3/TRBV12-4	TRBJ2-5	.	.	CASSTRLRETQYF	TGTGCCAGCAGTACACGACTGAGGGAGACCCAGTACTTC
TRBV19	TRBJ2-1	once	.	CASSSQRSYNEQFF	TGTGCCAGTAGTTCTCAGCGTTCCTACAATGAGCAGTTCTTC
TRBV11-3	TRBJ2-7	.	.	CASSLNRGGEQYF	TGTGCCAGCAGCTTAAACAGGGGGGGAGAGCAGTACTTC
TRBV7-6	TRBJ1-1	.	.	CASSLPGNTEAFF	TGTGCCAGCAGCTTACCAGGGAACACTGAAGCTTTCTTT
TRBV30	TRBJ1-2	.	TRBD1	CAWSVQTGYGYTF	TGTGCCTGGAGTGTACAGACAGGGTATGGCTACACCTTC